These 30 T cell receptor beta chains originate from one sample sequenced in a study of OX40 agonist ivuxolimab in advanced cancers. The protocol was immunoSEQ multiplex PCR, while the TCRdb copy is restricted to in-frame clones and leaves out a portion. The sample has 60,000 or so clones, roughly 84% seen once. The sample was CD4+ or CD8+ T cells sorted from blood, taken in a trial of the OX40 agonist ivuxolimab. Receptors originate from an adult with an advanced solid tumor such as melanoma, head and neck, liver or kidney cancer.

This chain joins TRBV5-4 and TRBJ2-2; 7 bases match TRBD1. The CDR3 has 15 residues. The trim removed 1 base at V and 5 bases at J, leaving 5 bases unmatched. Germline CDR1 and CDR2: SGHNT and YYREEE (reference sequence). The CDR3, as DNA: TGTGCCAGCAGCTTGAGGACAGGCAAAACCGGGGAGCTGTTTTTT. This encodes CASSLRTGKTGELFF.

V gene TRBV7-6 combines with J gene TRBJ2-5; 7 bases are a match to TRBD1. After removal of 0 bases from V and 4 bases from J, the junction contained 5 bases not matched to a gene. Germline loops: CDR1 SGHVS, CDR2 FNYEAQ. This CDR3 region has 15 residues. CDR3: CASSLAVTGRETQYF. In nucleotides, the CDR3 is TGTGCCAGCAGCTTAGCGGTGACAGGGCGAGAGACCCAGTACTTC.

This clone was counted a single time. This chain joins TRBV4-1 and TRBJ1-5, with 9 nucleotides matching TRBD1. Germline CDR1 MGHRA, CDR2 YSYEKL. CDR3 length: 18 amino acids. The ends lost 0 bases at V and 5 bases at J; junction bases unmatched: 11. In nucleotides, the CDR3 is TGCGCCAGCAGCCAAGACGGAGCCGGGACAGGGTCCTATCAGCCCCAGCATTTT. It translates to CASSQDGAGTGSYQPQHF.

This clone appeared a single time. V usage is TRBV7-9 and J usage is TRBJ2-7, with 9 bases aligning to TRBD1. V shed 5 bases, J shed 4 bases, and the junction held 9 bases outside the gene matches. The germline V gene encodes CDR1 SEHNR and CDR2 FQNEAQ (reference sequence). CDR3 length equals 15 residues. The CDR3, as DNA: TGTGCCAGCAGCGACTCACAGGGGGCGCGTTACGAGCAGTACTTC. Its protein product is CASSDSQGARYEQYF.

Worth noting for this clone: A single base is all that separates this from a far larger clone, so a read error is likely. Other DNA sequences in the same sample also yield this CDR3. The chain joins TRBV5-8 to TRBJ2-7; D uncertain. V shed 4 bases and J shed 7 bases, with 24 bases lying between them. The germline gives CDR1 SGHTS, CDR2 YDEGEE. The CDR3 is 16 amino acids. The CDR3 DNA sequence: TGTGCCAGCAGCCAAGAATCGGCCCTCGAACGGTCTGAGCAGTACTTC. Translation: CASSQESALERSEQYF.

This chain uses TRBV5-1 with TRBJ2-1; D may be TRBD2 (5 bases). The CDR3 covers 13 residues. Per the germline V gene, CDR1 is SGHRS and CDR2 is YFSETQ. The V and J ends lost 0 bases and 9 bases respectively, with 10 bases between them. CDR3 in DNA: TGCGCCAGCAGCTTGGAACCCAGCGGTGAGCAGTTCTTC. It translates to CASSLEPSGEQFF. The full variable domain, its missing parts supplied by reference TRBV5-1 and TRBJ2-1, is KAGVTQTPRYLIKTRGQQVTLSCSPISGHRSVSWYQQTPGQGLQFLFEYFSETQRNKGNFPGRFSGRQFSNSRSEMNVSTLELGDSALYLCASSLEPSGEQFFGPGTRLTVL.

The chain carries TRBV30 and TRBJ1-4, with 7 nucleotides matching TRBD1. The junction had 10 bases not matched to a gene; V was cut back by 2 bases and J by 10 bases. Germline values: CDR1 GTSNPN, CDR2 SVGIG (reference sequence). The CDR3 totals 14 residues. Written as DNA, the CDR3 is TGTGCCTGGAGTCCGGGACAGCTAAAGGGAAAACTGTTTTTT. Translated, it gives CAWSPGQLKGKLFF.

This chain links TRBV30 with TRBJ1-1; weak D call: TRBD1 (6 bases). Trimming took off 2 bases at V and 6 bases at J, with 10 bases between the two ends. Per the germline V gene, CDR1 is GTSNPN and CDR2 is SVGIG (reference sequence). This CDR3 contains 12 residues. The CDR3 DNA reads TGTGCCTGGAGTTCCCGACAGGCTGAAGCTTTCTTT. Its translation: CAWSSRQAEAFF.

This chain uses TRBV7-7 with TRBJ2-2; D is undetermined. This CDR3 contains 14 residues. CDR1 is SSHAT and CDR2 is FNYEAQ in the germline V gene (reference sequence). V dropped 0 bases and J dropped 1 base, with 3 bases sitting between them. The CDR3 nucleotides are TGTGCCAGCAGCTTAGCCCTGAACACCGGGGAGCTGTTTTTT. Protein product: CASSLALNTGELFF. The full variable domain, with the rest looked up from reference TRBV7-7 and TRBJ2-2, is GAGVSQSPRYKVTKRGQDVTLRCDPISSHATLYWYQQALGQGPEFLTYFNYEAQPDKSGLPSDRFSAERPEGSISTLTIQRTEQRDSAMYRCASSLALNTGELFFGEGSRLTVL.

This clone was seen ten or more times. The CDR3: CASSSGLAGGTDTQYF. In DNA form, the CDR3 reads TGTGCCAGCAGTTCGGGACTAGCGGGGGGCACAGATACGCAGTATTTT. The chain recombines TRBV28 with TRBJ2-3; 14 bases fit TRBD2. CDR3 length: 16 residues. CDR1 and CDR2 (germline): MDHEN, SYDVKM. J gave up 1 base and V 4 bases, and 1 base lay outside the gene matches.

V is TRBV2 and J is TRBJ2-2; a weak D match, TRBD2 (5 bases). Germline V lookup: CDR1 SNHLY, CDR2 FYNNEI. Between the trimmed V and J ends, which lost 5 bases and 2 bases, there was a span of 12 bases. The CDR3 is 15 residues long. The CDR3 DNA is TGTGCCAGCAGTCGGGGTATACCTAACACCGGGGAGCTGTTTTTT. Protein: CASSRGIPNTGELFF.

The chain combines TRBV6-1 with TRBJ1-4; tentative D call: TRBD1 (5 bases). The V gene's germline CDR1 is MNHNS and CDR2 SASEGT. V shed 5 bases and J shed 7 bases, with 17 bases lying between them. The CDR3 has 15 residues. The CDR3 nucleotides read TGTGCCAGCAGTTCAAATCGGGGGTACCTTGAAAAACTGTTTTTT. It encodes CASSSNRGYLEKLFF.

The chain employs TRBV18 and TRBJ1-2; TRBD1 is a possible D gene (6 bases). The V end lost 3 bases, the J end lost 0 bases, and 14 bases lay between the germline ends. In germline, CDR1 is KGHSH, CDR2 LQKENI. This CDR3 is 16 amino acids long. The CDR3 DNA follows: TGTGCCAGCTCACCGTACGTCGGGACAACTAACTATGGCTACACCTTC. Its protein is CASSPYVGTTNYGYTF.

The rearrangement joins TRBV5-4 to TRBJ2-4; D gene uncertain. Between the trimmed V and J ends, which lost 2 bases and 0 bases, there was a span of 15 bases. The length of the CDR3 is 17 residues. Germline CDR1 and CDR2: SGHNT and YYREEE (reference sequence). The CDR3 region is CASSLPRLGVAKNIQYF. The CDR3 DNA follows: TGTGCCAGCAGCTTACCCAGGTTAGGAGTAGCCAAAAACATTCAGTACTTC.

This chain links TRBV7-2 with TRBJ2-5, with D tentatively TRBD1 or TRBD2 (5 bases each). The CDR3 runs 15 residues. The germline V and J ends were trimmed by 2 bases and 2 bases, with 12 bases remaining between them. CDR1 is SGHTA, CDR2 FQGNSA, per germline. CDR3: CASSLSGTAQETQYF. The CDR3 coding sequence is TGTGCCAGCAGCTTATCCGGGACCGCTCAAGAGACCCAGTACTTC.

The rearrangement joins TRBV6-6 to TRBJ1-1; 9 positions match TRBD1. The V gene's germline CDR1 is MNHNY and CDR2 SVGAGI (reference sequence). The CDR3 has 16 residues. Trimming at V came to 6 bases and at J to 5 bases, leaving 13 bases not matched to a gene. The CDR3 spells CASSHPGQGGGTEAFF. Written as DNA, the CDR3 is TGTGCCAGCAGCCACCCGGGACAGGGAGGAGGTACTGAAGCTTTCTTT.

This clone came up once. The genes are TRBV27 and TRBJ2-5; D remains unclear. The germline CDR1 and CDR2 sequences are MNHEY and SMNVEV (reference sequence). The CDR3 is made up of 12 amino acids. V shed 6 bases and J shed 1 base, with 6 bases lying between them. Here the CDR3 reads CASSNRQETQYF. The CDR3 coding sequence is TGTGCCAGCAGCAACCGCCAAGAGACCCAGTACTTC.

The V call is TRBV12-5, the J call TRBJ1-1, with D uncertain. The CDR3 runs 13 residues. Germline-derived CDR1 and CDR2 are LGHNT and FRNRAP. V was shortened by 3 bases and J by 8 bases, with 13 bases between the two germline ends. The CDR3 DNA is TGTGCTAGTGGTTTCTTCGGCGGTGCGGAAGCTTTCTTT. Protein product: CASGFFGGAEAFF.

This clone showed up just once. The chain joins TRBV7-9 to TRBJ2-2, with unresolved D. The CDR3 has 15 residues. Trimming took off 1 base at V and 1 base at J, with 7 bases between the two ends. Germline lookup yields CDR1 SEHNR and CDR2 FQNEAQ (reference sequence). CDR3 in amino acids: CASSLVLGNTGELFF. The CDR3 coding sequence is TGTGCCAGCAGCTTAGTTTTGGGGAACACCGGGGAGCTGTTTTTT.

The CDR3, as DNA: TGTGCCAGCAGCCAGGGGGCCTGGACCCAGTACTTC. Its translation: CASSQGAWTQYF. V gene TRBV2 combines with J gene TRBJ2-5; TRBD1 matches 8 bases. J lost 7 bases, V lost 6 bases, and 4 bases had no gene match. Germline V gene lookup returns CDR1 SNHLY and CDR2 FYNNEI. The CDR3 consists of 12 residues.

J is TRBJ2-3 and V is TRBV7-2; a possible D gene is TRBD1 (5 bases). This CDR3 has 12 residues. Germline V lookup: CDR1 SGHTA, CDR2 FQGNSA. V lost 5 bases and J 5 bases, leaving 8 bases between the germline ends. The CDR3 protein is CASSPGIDTQYF. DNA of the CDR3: TGTGCCAGCAGCCCAGGGATAGATACGCAGTATTTT. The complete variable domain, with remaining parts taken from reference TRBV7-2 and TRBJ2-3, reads GAGVSQSPSNKVTEKGKDVELRCDPISGHTALYWYRQSLGQGLEFLIYFQGNSAPDKSGLPSDRFSAERTGGSVSTLTIQRTQQEDSAVYLCASSPGIDTQYFGPGTRLTVL.

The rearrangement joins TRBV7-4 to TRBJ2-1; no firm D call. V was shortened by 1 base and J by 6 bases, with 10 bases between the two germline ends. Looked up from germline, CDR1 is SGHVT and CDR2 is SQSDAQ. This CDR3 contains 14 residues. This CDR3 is CASSLGGEGNEQFF. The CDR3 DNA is TGTGCCAGCAGCTTAGGAGGAGAAGGCAATGAGCAGTTCTTC.

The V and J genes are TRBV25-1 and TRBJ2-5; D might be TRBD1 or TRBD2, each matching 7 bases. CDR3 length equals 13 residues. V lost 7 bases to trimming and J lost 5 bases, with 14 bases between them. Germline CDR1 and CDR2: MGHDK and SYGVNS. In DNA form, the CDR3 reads TGTGCCAGCACCATGCAGGGGGGGGAGACCCAGTACTTC. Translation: CASTMQGGETQYF.

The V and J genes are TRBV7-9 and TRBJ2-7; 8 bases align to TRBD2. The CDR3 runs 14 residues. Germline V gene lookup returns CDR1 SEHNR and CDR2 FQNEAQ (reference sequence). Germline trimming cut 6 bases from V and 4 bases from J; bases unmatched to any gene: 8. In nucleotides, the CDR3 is TGTGCCAGCAGACCGGGACTAGAGGGGTACGAGCAGTACTTC. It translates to CASRPGLEGYEQYF.

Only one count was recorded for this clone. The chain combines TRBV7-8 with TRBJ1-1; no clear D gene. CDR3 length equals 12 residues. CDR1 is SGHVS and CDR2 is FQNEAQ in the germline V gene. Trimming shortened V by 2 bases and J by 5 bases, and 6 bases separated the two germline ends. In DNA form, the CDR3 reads TGTGCCAGCAGCTTAAGAGGGACTGAAGCTTTCTTT. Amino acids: CASSLRGTEAFF. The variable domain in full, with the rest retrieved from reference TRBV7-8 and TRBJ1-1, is GAGVSQSPRYKVAKRGQDVALRCDPISGHVSLFWYQQALGQGPEFLTYFQNEAQLDKSGLPSDRFFAERPEGSVSTLKIQRTQQEDSAVYLCASSLRGTEAFFGQGTRLTVV.

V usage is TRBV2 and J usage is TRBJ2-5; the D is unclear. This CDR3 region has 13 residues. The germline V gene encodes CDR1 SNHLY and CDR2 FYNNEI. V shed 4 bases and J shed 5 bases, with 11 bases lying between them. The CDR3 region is CASSGLADETQYF. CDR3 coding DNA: TGTGCCAGCAGTGGGTTAGCTGACGAGACCCAGTACTTC.

The CDR3: CASFTTNYGYTF. The CDR3 DNA is TGTGCCAGCTTTACTACTAACTATGGCTACACCTTC. This sequence joins TRBV19 and TRBJ1-2, with D unclear. The germline CDR1 and CDR2 sequences are LNHDA and SQIVND (reference sequence). V dropped 9 bases and J dropped 0 bases, with 8 bases sitting between them. The length of the CDR3 is 12 residues.

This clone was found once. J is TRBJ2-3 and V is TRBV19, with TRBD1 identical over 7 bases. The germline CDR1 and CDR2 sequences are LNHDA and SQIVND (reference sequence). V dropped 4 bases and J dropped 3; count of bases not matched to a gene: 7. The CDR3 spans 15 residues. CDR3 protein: CASSTRDSKTDTQYF. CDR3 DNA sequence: TGTGCCAGTAGTACCCGGGACAGTAAGACAGATACGCAGTATTTT.

The CDR3 here is CASSILTGANQPQHF. CDR3 nucleotides: TGTGCCAGTAGTATCCTGACAGGGGCCAATCAGCCCCAGCATTTT. J is TRBJ1-5 and V is TRBV19; 8 positions agree with TRBD1. CDR1 is LNHDA and CDR2 is SQIVND in the germline V gene (reference sequence). There are 15 residues in the CDR3. J gave up 3 bases and V 3 bases, and 4 bases lay outside the gene matches.

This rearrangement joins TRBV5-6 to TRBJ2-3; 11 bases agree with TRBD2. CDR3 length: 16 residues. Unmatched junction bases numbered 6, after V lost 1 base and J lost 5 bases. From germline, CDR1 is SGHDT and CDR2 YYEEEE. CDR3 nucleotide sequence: TGTGCCAGCAGCTTGTTAACTAGCGGGGGCCTAGATACGCAGTATTTT. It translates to CASSLLTSGGLDTQYF.